Listed below are T cell receptor beta chains from one sample, sequenced in a study of blood T cell repertoires in COVID-19. Clones were read by immunoSEQ multiplex PCR, and TCRdb kept only the in-frame ones, dropping some. This table holds more than 250,000 clones, around 86% found once. Source material: peripheral blood. The receptor source for this set is a woman aged 45-65 years with acute or convalescent COVID-19. Both conserved end residues are part of each CDR3. A D gene is named only where the DNA matches it firmly. Expanded clones are given a class, and other clones once, few, many or no size at all.

TRBD2 TRBJ2-5 - TRBV5-1 TGCGCCAGCAGCCTTGCACTAGCGGGAGTGGGAGAGACCCAGTACTTC CASSLALAGVGETQYF
TRBD2 TRBJ2-3 - TRBV10-3 TGTGCCATCAGCGCGAGACTAGCGGCTGAACCTTACACAGATACGCAGTATTTT CAISARLAAEPYTDTQYF
TRBD1 TRBJ1-1 - TRBV27 TGTGCCAGCAGTTTAAGGACAGGGGCGCTCGGTGAAGCTTTCTTT CASSLRTGALGEAFF
- TRBJ1-2 - TRBV7-2 TGTGCCAGCAGCTCAGACGCGGATTACTATGGCTACACCTTC CASSSDADYYGYTF
- TRBJ1-6 - TRBV3-1/TRBV3-2 TGTGCCAGCAGCCAAGATGGGGCCAATTCACCCCTCCACTTT CASSQDGANSPLHF
- TRBJ2-7 - TRBV10-2 TGCGCCAGCAGTGTCATTTTGGGGCGAGATTCGGGGCAGTACTTC CASSVILGRDSGQYF
TRBD1 TRBJ1-1 - TRBV13 TGTGCCAGCAGCTTAGGCCTGACAGGGGGAGCTGAAGCTTTCTTT CASSLGLTGGAEAFF
TRBD2 TRBJ2-2 - TRBV28 TGTGCCAGCACCATAGCGGGAGCGACGGGGGAGCTGTTTTTT CASTIAGATGELFF
- TRBJ1-4 - TRBV6-2/TRBV6-3 TGTGCCAGCAGTTACGACTATAATGAAAAACTGTTTTTT CASSYDYNEKLFF
- TRBJ2-6 - TRBV18 TGTGCCAGCTCACCATCGCTATCTGGGGCCAACGTCCTGACTTTC CASSPSLSGANVLTF
TRBD1 TRBJ2-7 many TRBV5-4 TGTGCCAGCAGAGACAGGGGGCGCCCAGACGAGCAGTACTTC CASRDRGRPDEQYF
TRBD2 TRBJ2-7 - TRBV5-1 TGCGCCAGCAGCTTGTTCCCCGGGACTAGCGGGAGTAGTCACGAGCAGTACTTC CASSLFPGTSGSSHEQYF
- TRBJ1-1 - TRBV27 TGTGCCAGCAGCCTATCCCGGAACACTGAAGCTTTCTTT CASSLSRNTEAFF
TRBD1 TRBJ2-7 - TRBV7-9 TGTGCCAGCAGCTTAAGTGGGACAGGGGGCGAGCAGTACTTC CASSLSGTGGEQYF
- TRBJ1-3 - TRBV28 TGTGCCAGCACCAACGGGGGGACCTCTGGAAACACCATATATTTT CASTNGGTSGNTIYF
TRBD1 TRBJ2-2 - TRBV28 TGTGCCAGCAGTTCCCCACGGGACAGGGTTGACGGGGAGCTGTTTTTT CASSSPRDRVDGELFF
TRBD1 TRBJ1-1 - TRBV3-1/TRBV3-2 TGTGCCAGCATAGAACAGGGGGACACTGAAGCTTTCTTT CASIEQGDTEAFF
TRBD2 TRBJ2-4 - TRBV5-1 TGCGCCAGCACTTATTATACCGGGACTAGTGATATTCAGTACTTC CASTYYTGTSDIQYF
- TRBJ2-1 - TRBV10-3 TGTGCCATCAGTGTAGGGCTAGCAGACAATGAGCAGTTCTTC CAISVGLADNEQFF
- TRBJ1-2 once TRBV2 TGTGCCAGCAGCCGGACAGTCCTGAACTATGGCTACACCTTC CASSRTVLNYGYTF
TRBD1 TRBJ1-2 - TRBV6-4 TGTGCCAGCAGTGACTCAGGGACAGGCATCTATGGCTACACCTTC CASSDSGTGIYGYTF
- TRBJ1-5 - TRBV28 TGTGCCAGCAGCACTTATAGCAATCAGCCCCAGCATTTT CASSTYSNQPQHF
TRBD2 TRBJ2-7 - TRBV5-4 TGTGCCAGCAGCTTGGGCCTAGCGGGAGTTACGGTCTACGAGCAGTACTTC CASSLGLAGVTVYEQYF
- TRBJ1-1 - TRBV5-1 TGCGCCAGCAGCTTGGATTCAGTTGCCACTGAAGCTTTCTTT CASSLDSVATEAFF
- TRBJ2-5 - TRBV29-1 TGCAGCGTTGTTTGGTGGGAGACAGGTACACAAGAGACCCAGTACTTC CSVVWWETGTQETQYF
- TRBJ2-1 - TRBV13 TGTGCCAGCAGCCCATCCTACAATGAGCAGTTCTTC CASSPSYNEQFF
TRBD2 TRBJ2-3 - TRBV5-1 TGCGCCAGCAGCTTGTATGGAGCGGGGACCACAGATACGCAGTATTTT CASSLYGAGTTDTQYF
TRBD1 TRBJ2-2 - TRBV29-1 TGCAGCGTCATCGGGACAGGGGGTCCCGGGGAGCTGTTTTTT CSVIGTGGPGELFF
- TRBJ1-2 - TRBV25-1 TGTGCCAGCACCGGGAGGGGAAATTATGGCTACACCTTC CASTGRGNYGYTF
TRBD1 TRBJ1-1 - TRBV27 TGTGCCAGCAGTTCCTACCGGGACAGGGATGGTACTGAAGCTTTCTTT CASSSYRDRDGTEAFF
TRBD1 TRBJ2-3 - TRBV29-1 TGCAGCGTTGTGTCAGGGGGCTTCCTCACAGATACGCAGTATTTT CSVVSGGFLTDTQYF
- TRBJ1-5 - TRBV27 TGTGCCAGCAGTTTAACAGGGTATCAGCCCCAGCATTTT CASSLTGYQPQHF
TRBD2 TRBJ2-1 - TRBV9 TGTGCCAGCAGCGGCGGCGGGAGGGCCTCCAATGAGCAGTTCTTC CASSGGGRASNEQFF
- TRBJ2-1 once TRBV7-3 TGTGCCAGCAGCCCAAGCTCCCCGGGAAATGAGCAGTTCTTC CASSPSSPGNEQFF
TRBD2 TRBJ2-7 - TRBV3-1/TRBV3-2 TGTGCCAGCAGCCAAGCGGGAGGGCCTACGAAGCAGTACTTC CASSQAGGPTKQYF